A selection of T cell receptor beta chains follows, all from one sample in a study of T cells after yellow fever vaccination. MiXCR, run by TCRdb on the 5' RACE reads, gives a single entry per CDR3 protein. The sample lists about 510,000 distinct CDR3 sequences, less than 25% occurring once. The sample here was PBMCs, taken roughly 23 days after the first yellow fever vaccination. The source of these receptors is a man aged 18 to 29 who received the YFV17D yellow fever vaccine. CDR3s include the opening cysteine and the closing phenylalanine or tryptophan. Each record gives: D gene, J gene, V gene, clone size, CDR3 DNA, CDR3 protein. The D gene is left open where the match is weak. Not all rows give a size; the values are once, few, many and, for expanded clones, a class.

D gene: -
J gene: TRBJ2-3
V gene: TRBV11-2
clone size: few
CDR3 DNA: TGTGCCAGCAGCTTCTTATCTCGGGATACGCAGTATTTT
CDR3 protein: CASSFLSRDTQYF

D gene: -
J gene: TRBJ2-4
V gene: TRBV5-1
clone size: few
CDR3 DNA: TGCGCCAGCAGCTTGGCCCTACCTCTAGCCAAAAACATTCAGTACTTC
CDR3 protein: CASSLALPLAKNIQYF

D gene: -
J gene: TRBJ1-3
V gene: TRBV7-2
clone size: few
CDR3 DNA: TGTGCCAGCAGCTTAGCCACAGCATGGGTCCCCTCTGGAAACACCATATATTTT
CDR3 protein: CASSLATAWVPSGNTIYF

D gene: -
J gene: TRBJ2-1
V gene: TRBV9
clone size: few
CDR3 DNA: TGTGCCAGCAGCTCAGGAGGGGAAAGCTACAATGAGCAGTTCTTC
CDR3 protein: CASSSGGESYNEQFF

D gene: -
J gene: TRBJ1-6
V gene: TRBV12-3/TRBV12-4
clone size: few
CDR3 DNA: TGTGCCAGCAGTTTCGGACAGTCAAATTCACCCCTCCACTTT
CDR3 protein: CASSFGQSNSPLHF

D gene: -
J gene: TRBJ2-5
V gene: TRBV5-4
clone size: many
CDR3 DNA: TGTGCCAGCAGCTTGGAACAGCGACAAGAGACCCAGTACTTC
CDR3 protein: CASSLEQRQETQYF

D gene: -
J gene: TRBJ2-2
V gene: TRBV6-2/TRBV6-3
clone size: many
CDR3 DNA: TGTGCCAGCAGGATGAACGGGGAGCTGTTTTTT
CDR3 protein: CASRMNGELFF

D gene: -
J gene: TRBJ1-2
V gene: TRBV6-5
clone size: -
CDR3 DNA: TGTGCCAGCAGTTACTGGTCACTGCTGGCTGGCTACACCTTC
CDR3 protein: CASSYWSLLAGYTF

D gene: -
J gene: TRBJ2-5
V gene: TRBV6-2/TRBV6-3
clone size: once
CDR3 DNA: TGTGCCAGCAGACCTGGTCCAGCTCAAGAGACCCAGTACTTC
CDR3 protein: CASRPGPAQETQYF

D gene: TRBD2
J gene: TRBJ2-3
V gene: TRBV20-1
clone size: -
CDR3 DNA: TGCAGTGCTAAATGGGGACTAGCGGGGGGGCGCGGAACAGATACGCAGTATTTT
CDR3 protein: CSAKWGLAGGRGTDTQYF

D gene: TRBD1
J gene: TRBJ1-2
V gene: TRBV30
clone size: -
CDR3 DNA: TGTGCCTGGAGTGCAGGGGGCGGCTACACCTTC
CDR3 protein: CAWSAGGGYTF

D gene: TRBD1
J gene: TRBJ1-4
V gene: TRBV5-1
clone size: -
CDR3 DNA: TGCGCCAGCAGCCTACTCCCTACAGGGGCCCGGAGGGATAATGAAAAACTGTTTTTT
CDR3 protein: CASSLLPTGARRDNEKLFF

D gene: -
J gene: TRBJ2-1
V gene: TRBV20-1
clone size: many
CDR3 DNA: TGCAGTGCTAGAGATGTGGCGGATGAGCAGTTCTTC
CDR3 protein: CSARDVADEQFF

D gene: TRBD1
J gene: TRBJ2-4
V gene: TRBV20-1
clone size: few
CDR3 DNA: TGCAGTGTGAAGGGGGCCACCAAAAACATTCAGTACTTC
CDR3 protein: CSVKGATKNIQYF

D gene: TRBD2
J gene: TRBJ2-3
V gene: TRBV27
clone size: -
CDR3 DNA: TGTGCCAGCAGTTTATGGGGCTTTGGAGCGGGGGGTTTGACAGATACGCAGTATTTT
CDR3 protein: CASSLWGFGAGGLTDTQYF

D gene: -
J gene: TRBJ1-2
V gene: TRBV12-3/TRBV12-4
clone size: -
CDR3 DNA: TGTGCCAGCAGTTTTTATGGCTACACCTTC
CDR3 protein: CASSFYGYTF

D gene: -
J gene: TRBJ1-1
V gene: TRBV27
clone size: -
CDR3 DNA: TGTGCCAGCAGCCCCGAGGCCGAAGCTTTCTTT
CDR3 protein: CASSPEAEAFF

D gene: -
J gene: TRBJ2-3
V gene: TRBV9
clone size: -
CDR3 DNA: TGTGCCAGCAGCGTTATAGTTTCAGATACGCAGTATTTT
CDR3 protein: CASSVIVSDTQYF

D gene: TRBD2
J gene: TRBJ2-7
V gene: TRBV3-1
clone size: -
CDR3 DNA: TGTGCCAGCAGCCAGGGGACTAGCGGTCCCTACGAGCAGTACTTC
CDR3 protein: CASSQGTSGPYEQYF

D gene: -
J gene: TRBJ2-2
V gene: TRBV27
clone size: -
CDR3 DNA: TGTGCCAGCAGTTTAGTGCGTACGGGGGCTGGCACCGGGGAGCTGTTTTTT
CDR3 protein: CASSLVRTGAGTGELFF

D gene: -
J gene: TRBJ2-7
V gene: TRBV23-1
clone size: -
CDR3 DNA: TGCGCCAGCAGTCATATCATCCGGTGGAGAGCCTACGAGCAGTACTTC
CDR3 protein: CASSHIIRWRAYEQYF